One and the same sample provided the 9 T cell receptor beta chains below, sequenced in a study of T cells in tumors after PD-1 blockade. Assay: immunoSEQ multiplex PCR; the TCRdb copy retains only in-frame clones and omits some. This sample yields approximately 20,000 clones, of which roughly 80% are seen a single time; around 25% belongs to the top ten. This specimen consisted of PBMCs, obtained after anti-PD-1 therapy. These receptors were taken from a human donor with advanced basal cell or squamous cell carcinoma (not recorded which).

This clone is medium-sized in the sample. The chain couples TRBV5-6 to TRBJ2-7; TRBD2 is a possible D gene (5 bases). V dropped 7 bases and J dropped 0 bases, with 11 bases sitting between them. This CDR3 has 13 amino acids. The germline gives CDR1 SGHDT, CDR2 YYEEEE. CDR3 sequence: CASSSGISYEQYF. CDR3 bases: TGTGCCAGCTCATCCGGGATCTCCTACGAGCAGTACTTC.

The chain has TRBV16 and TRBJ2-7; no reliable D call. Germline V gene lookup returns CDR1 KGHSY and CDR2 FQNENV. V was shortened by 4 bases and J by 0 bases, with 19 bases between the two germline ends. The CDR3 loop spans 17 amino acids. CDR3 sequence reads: CASSRPNKGPHSYEQYF. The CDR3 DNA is TGTGCCAGCAGCCGACCTAACAAAGGTCCCCACTCCTACGAGCAGTACTTC. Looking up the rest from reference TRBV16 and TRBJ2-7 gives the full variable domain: GEEVAQTPKHLVRGEGQKAKLYCAPIKGHSYVFWYQQVLKNEFKFLISFQNENVFDETGMPKERFSAKCLPNSPCSLEIQATKLEDSAVYFCASSRPNKGPHSYEQYFGPGTRLTVT.

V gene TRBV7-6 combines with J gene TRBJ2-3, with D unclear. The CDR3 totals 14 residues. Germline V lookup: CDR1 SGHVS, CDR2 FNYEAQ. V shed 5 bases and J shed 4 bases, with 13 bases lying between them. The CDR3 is CASSRLLWADTQYF. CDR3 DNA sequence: TGTGCCAGCAGCCGCCTCCTATGGGCAGATACGCAGTATTTT.

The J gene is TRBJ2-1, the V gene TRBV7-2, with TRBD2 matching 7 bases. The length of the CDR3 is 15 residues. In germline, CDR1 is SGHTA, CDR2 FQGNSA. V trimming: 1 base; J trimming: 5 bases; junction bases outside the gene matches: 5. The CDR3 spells CASSLVASGNNEQFF. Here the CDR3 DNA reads TGTGCCAGCAGCTTAGTTGCTAGCGGAAACAATGAGCAGTTCTTC.

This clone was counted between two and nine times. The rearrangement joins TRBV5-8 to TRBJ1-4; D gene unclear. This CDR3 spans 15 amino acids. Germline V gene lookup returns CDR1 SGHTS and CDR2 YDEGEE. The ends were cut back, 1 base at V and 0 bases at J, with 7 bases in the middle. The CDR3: CASSLFISTNEKLFF. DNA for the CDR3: TGTGCCAGCAGCTTGTTCATTTCAACTAATGAAAAACTGTTTTTT.

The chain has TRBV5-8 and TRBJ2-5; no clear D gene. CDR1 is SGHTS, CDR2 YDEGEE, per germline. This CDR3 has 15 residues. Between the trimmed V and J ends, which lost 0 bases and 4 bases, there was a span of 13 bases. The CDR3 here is CASSLGQSGVETQYF. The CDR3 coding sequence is TGTGCCAGCAGCTTGGGTCAGTCTGGGGTAGAGACCCAGTACTTC.

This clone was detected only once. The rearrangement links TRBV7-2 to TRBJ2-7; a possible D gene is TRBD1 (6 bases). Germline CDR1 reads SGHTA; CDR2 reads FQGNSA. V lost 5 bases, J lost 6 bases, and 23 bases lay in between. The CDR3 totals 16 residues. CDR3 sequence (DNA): TGTGCCAGCAGCCCCCAGGGGTGGCCACTTCCGTCCGAGCAGTACTTC. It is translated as CASSPQGWPLPSEQYF.

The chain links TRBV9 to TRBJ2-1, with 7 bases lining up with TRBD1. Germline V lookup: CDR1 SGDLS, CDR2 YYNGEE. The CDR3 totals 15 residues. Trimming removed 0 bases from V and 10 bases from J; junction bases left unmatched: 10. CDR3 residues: CASSVGDRAVWEQFF. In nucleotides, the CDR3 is TGTGCCAGCAGCGTAGGAGACAGGGCAGTATGGGAGCAGTTCTTC.

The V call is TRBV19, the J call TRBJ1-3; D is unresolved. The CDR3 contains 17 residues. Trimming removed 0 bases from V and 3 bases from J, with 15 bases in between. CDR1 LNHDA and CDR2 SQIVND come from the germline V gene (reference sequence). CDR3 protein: CASSIDPGRTFGNTIYF. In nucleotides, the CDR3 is TGTGCCAGTAGTATAGATCCCGGCCGGACTTTTGGAAACACCATATATTTT. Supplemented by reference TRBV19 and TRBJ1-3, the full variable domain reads DGGITQSPKYLFRKEGQNVTLSCEQNLNHDAMYWYRQDPGQGLRLIYYSQIVNDFQKGDIAEGYSVSREKKESFPLTVTSAQKNPTAFYLCASSIDPGRTFGNTIYFGEGSWLTVV.